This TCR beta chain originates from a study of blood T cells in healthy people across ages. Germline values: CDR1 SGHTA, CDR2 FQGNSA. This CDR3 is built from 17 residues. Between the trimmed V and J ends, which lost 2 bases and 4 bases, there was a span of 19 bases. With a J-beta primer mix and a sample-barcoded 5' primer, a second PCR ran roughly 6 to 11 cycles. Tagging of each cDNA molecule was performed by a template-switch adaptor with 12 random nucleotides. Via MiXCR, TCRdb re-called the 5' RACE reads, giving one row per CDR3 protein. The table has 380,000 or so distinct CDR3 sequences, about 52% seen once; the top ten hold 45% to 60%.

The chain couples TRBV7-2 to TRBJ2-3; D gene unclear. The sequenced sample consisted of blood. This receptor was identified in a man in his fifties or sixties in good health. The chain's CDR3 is CASSLYRVGVGADTQYF. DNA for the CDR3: TGTGCCAGCAGCTTATACCGAGTCGGTGTTGGGGCAGATACGCAGTATTTT.